This record looks at one TCR beta chain sequence and its context. Its matching antigen is unknown. The data were obtained in a study of CXCR3-negative and CXCR3-positive naive CD8 T cells. Study-level points and caveats: TRB CDR3 properties were used to infer TCR strength, and surface CD5 was comparable between naive subsets. Hydrophobicity was higher for TRB CDR3s found in CXCR3-positive naive cells than in CXCR3-negative naive cells.

UMI-tagged TRB cDNA libraries were built via 5' RACE. TCRdb reprocessed the 5' RACE reads, with one entry per CDR3 protein and no DNA. The sample holds approximately 66,000 distinct CDR3 sequences. The CDR3 spans 14 residues. Germline CDR1 reads MRHNA; CDR2 reads SNTAGT. This receptor was obtained from a human donor in good health. Some clones in this sample may be carry-over from other donors' samples. The chain has TRBV6-4 and TRBJ2-1; TCRdb proposes TRBD1, but this gene call is untestable without DNA. The specimen sequenced was naive CXCR3- CD8+ T cells from blood. Regarding subset: CD45RO-CCR7+CD27+CD95- naive CD8+ T cells lacking CXCR3 (TNR3-). CDR3 residues: CASSRTGEGNEQFF.